The clone carrying this T cell receptor beta chain was recorded a few times. What it binds is unknown. The sample comes from a study of cytomegalovirus exposure and HLA in healthy donors. Trimming shortened V by 3 bases and J by 2 bases, and 11 bases separated the two germline ends. CDR1 is SGHRS, CDR2 YFSETQ, per germline. CDR3 size: 14 residues. Broader study findings: It has been reported that TCR beta sequences accurately predicted the HLA-A and HLA-B alleles of most subjects.

Primers included in the PCR were 60 Vbeta and 13 Jbeta primers. The assay was immunoSEQ multiplex PCR, and TCRdb's table has in-frame clones only and misses some. The sample records fewer than 95,000 clones, roughly 72% being singletons. V usage is TRBV5-1 and J usage is TRBJ1-1; D gene unclear. This TCR was recovered from a man aged 25-45 years in good health and CMV-seronegative. The sequencing sample was made of PBMCs. In DNA, the CDR3 is TGCGCCAGCAGCTCGGGTCAGCCAAACACTGAAGCTTTCTTT. Encoded protein: CASSSGQPNTEAFF.